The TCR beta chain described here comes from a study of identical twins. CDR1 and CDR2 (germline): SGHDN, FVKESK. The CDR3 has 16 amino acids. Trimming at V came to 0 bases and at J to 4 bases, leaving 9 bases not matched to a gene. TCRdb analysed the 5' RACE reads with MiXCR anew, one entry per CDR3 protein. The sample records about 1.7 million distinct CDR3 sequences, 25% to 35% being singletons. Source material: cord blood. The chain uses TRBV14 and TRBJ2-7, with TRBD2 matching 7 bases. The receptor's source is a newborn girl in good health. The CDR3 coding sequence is TGTGCCAGCAGCCAAGAGCCGACTAGCTGGCGGTACGAGCAGTACTTC. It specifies CASSQEPTSWRYEQYF.